These 24 T cell receptor beta chains were all obtained from the same sample, sequenced in a study of control samples from healthy donors and cancer patients. Using immunoSEQ multiplex PCR, the repertoire was profiled, and TCRdb retains in-frame clones only, with some absent. Of approximately 120,000 clones listed, around nine tenths are singletons. The sample taken for sequencing was blood. The receptors shown here come from a man in his forties in good health.

The chain employs TRBV4-1 and TRBJ2-3, with D maybe TRBD1 (5 bases). This CDR3 has 14 amino acids. Germline CDR1 is MGHRA and CDR2 is YSYEKL. V was clipped by 1 base and J by 3 bases, with 8 bases between them. CDR3 nucleotide sequence: TGCGCCAGCAGCCAAGCAGGGAATACAGATACGCAGTATTTT. It encodes CASSQAGNTDTQYF.

This sequence joins TRBV24-1 and TRBJ2-7; D possibly corresponds to TRBD1 (5 bases). Looked up from germline, CDR1 is KGHDR and CDR2 is SFDVKD. V was shortened by 2 bases and J by 6 bases, with 13 bases between the two germline ends. The CDR3 extends over 14 amino acids. The CDR3: CATSDSGARGEQYF. DNA for the CDR3: TGTGCCACCAGTGATTCCGGAGCAAGGGGCGAGCAGTACTTC.

This chain joins TRBV7-2 and TRBJ2-6; D is perhaps TRBD2 (7 bases). CDR1 is SGHTA and CDR2 is FQGNSA in the germline V gene. The CDR3 is 19 amino acids. Trimming shortened V by 1 base and J by 0 bases, and 16 bases separated the two germline ends. In DNA, the CDR3 is TGTGCCAGCAGCTTAGTAGGGGGGGCGACCTTCTCTGGGGCCAACGTCCTGACTTTC. Translating gives CASSLVGGATFSGANVLTF.

This chain joins TRBV25-1 and TRBJ2-3; no clear D. This CDR3 spans 12 amino acids. Looked up from germline, CDR1 is MGHDK and CDR2 is SYGVNS. V was shortened by 8 bases and J by 6 bases, with 12 bases between the two germline ends. The CDR3 loop reads CASSNNSDTQYF. Written as DNA, the CDR3 is TGTGCCAGCTCAAATAACAGTGATACGCAGTATTTT.

The chain links TRBV21-1 to TRBJ2-4; the table's D call of TRBD1 was not tested on the DNA. TRBV21-1 is a known pseudogene. The CDR3 loop spans 18 amino acids. In DNA, the CDR3 is TGTGCCAGCAGCAAAATTCCATCACCCGAGGACAGGGGAAACATTCAGTACTTC. Protein sequence: CASSKIPSPEDRGNIQYF.

V usage is TRBV6-5 and J usage is TRBJ2-2; D is possibly TRBD2 (6 bases). Germline V gene sequence: CDR1 MNHEY, CDR2 SVGAGI. V lost 3 bases, J lost 4 bases, and 12 bases lay in between. The CDR3 consists of 15 residues. CDR3 region: CASSYGEAGTGELFF. CDR3 sequence (DNA): TGTGCCAGCAGTTATGGGGAGGCGGGCACCGGGGAGCTGTTTTTT.

The rearrangement joins TRBV7-3 to TRBJ2-3; perhaps TRBD1 as D (6 bases). The CDR3 contains 15 residues. Germline loops: CDR1 SGHTA, CDR2 FQGTGA. V was cut by 5 bases and J by 0 bases, with 12 bases left in between. This CDR3 reads CASSPDRYSTDTQYF. CDR3 bases: TGTGCCAGCAGCCCGGACAGATATAGCACAGATACGCAGTATTTT.

J is TRBJ2-5 and V is TRBV5-6, with 10 bases aligning to TRBD2. J lost 3 bases, V lost 0 bases, and 2 bases had no gene match. This CDR3 region has 15 residues. CDR1 SGHDT and CDR2 YYEEEE come from the germline V gene. The CDR3 here is CASSLALAGEETQYF. In DNA form, the CDR3 reads TGTGCCAGCAGCTTGGCGCTAGCGGGGGAAGAGACCCAGTACTTC.

The chain combines TRBV5-1 with TRBJ1-4; D unclear. CDR1 SGHRS and CDR2 YFSETQ come from the germline V gene. The V end was cut by 4 bases, the J end by 0 bases, with 7 bases between. The CDR3 spans 14 residues. The CDR3 DNA reads as TGCGCCAGCAGCAATCGTGCAACTAATGAAAAACTGTTTTTT. Translating gives CASSNRATNEKLFF. Full variable domain (missing parts from reference TRBV5-1 and TRBJ1-4): KAGVTQTPRYLIKTRGQQVTLSCSPISGHRSVSWYQQTPGQGLQFLFEYFSETQRNKGNFPGRFSGRQFSNSRSEMNVSTLELGDSALYLCASSNRATNEKLFFGSGTQLSVL.

The CDR3 loop is CASSHTSGGEGDTQYF. CDR3 nucleotides: TGTGCCAGCAGCCATACAAGCGGGGGGGAGGGGGATACGCAGTATTTT. The V and J genes are TRBV3-1 (or the pseudogene TRBV3-2) and TRBJ2-3, with 10 positions matching TRBD2. CDR3 length equals 16 residues. The V gene's germline CDR1 is LGHDT and CDR2 YNNKEL (reference sequence). V lost 3 bases and J lost 6; bases outside the gene matches: 9.

V and J are TRBV5-1 and TRBJ2-1; TRBD2 might be the D (6 bases). The germline V and J ends were trimmed by 0 bases and 9 bases, with 10 bases remaining between them. CDR3 length equals 13 residues. CDR1 and CDR2 (germline): SGHRS, YFSETQ. Here the CDR3 reads CASSLVAGTEQFF. In DNA form, the CDR3 reads TGCGCCAGCAGCTTGGTGGCGGGAACTGAGCAGTTCTTC.

The chain couples TRBV6-2 or TRBV6-3 to TRBJ2-7, with D unclear. Per germline, CDR1 MNHEY and CDR2 SVGEGT. Deletions cut 3 bases from V and 2 bases from J, with 2 bases between. The CDR3 is 11 amino acids. CDR3 in DNA: TGTGCCAGCAGTTATCCCTACGAGCAGTACTTC. Translated: CASSYPYEQYF.

This clone has only one observation. The chain recombines TRBV7-8 with TRBJ2-1; D could derive from TRBD1 or TRBD2 (6 bases each). Germline V gene sequence: CDR1 SGHVS, CDR2 FQNEAQ. The CDR3 totals 15 residues. Trimming cost V 4 bases and J 3 bases, with 13 bases left between them. Written as DNA, the CDR3 is TGTGCCAGCAGCTCCCTGGGGGGCTTCTACAATGAGCAGTTCTTC. Its protein product is CASSSLGGFYNEQFF.

The chain couples TRBV5-1 to TRBJ1-6; D uncertain. The CDR3 is 14 amino acids. The V gene lost 7 bases and the J gene lost 7 bases, with 15 bases spanning the gap. Germline CDR1 reads SGHRS; CDR2 reads YFSETQ. CDR3 bases: TGCGCCAGCGTCTTAAGTGTGGGGAATTCACCCCTCCACTTT. Encoded protein: CASVLSVGNSPLHF.

The V and J genes are TRBV14 and TRBJ1-4; maybe TRBD1 (6 bases). With 0 bases removed from V and 1 base from J, the gap between germline ends came to 18 bases. Germline values: CDR1 SGHDN, CDR2 FVKESK. The CDR3 has 19 amino acids. The CDR3 nucleotides are TGTGCCAGCAGCCAAGATCCCGGAGGGGGGGGGCAAACTAATGAAAAACTGTTTTTT. This sequence encodes CASSQDPGGGGQTNEKLFF.

The rearrangement joins TRBV7-3 to TRBJ2-1; 8 bases are shared with TRBD1. J was trimmed by 3 bases and V by 6 bases; bases with no gene match: 7. The germline V gene has CDR1 SGHTA and CDR2 FQGTGA. The CDR3 spans 15 residues. The CDR3 protein is CASRPGQGIYNEQFF. For the CDR3, the DNA is TGTGCCAGCAGACCCGGACAGGGAATCTACAATGAGCAGTTCTTC.

V and J are TRBV3-1 (or the pseudogene TRBV3-2) and TRBJ1-5; the D is unclear. Germline V lookup: CDR1 LGHDT, CDR2 YNNKEL (reference sequence). V dropped 9 bases and J dropped 5 bases, with 8 bases sitting between them. This CDR3 has 11 amino acids. The CDR3: CASWVYQPQHF. In DNA, the CDR3 is TGTGCCAGTTGGGTTTATCAGCCCCAGCATTTT.

The rearrangement joins TRBV18 to TRBJ2-7; 7 nucleotides align to TRBD2. The CDR3 is 15 residues long. Germline-derived CDR1 and CDR2 are KGHSH and LQKENI. V trimming: 3 bases; J trimming: 4 bases; junction bases outside the gene matches: 9. In DNA, the CDR3 is TGTGCCAGCTCACCTGGGGGGGATCCCCTTTACGAGCAGTACTTC. It is translated as CASSPGGDPLYEQYF.

This clone has only one observation. J is TRBJ1-5 and V is TRBV6-5; maybe TRBD1 (6 bases). The ends were cut back, 5 bases at V and 3 bases at J, with 11 bases in the middle. The CDR3 has 14 amino acids. Germline-derived CDR1 and CDR2 are MNHEY and SVGAGI. In DNA, the CDR3 is TGTGCCAGCAGTCAGTACAGGGCCAATCAGCCCCAGCATTTT. Its protein is CASSQYRANQPQHF.

V gene TRBV6-5 combines with J gene TRBJ1-2, with D maybe TRBD1 (5 bases). CDR3 length: 13 residues. V lost 6 bases and J lost 4, with 12 bases in between. The germline CDR1 and CDR2 sequences are MNHEY and SVGAGI. The CDR3 is CASSSEGRYGYTF. The CDR3 region has the DNA TGTGCCAGCAGCTCAGAGGGACGCTATGGCTACACCTTC.

The chain's CDR3 is CASSLGTSGYEQYF. The CDR3 DNA sequence: TGTGCCAGCAGCTTAGGGACTAGCGGCTACGAGCAGTACTTC. V usage is TRBV11-2 and J usage is TRBJ2-7, with 10 bases matching TRBD2. Germline V gene data show CDR1 as SGHAT and CDR2 as FQNNGV. This CDR3 region has 14 residues. With 1 base clipped from V and 3 bases from J, the junction kept 0 bases outside the gene matches.

The chain has TRBV6-5 and TRBJ2-2; TRBD1 might be the D (5 bases). From germline, CDR1 is MNHEY and CDR2 SVGAGI. The ends were cut back, 7 bases at V and 7 bases at J, with 16 bases in the middle. The CDR3 consists of 14 residues. The CDR3 protein is CASTQRGAHGELFF. The CDR3 DNA reads as TGTGCCAGCACTCAACGTGGGGCCCACGGGGAGCTGTTTTTT.

This chain links TRBV4-3 with TRBJ2-5, with D perhaps TRBD1 (6 bases). V dropped 2 bases and J dropped 5 bases, with 12 bases sitting between them. The CDR3 consists of 14 residues. The V gene's germline CDR1 is LGHNA and CDR2 YSLEER. CDR3 residues: CASSQQGQGETQYF. The CDR3 nucleotides read TGCGCCAGCAGCCAACAGGGGCAGGGCGAGACCCAGTACTTC.

The chain is built from TRBV7-8 and TRBJ1-1, with a tentative D call TRBD1 (5 bases). Trimming cost V 2 bases and J 5 bases, with 15 bases left between them. Germline V lookup: CDR1 SGHVS, CDR2 FQNEAQ. The CDR3 extends over 15 amino acids. As DNA, the CDR3 is TGTGCCAGCAGCTTAAGCGACAGTTTTCGGACTGAAGCTTTCTTT. This encodes CASSLSDSFRTEAFF.